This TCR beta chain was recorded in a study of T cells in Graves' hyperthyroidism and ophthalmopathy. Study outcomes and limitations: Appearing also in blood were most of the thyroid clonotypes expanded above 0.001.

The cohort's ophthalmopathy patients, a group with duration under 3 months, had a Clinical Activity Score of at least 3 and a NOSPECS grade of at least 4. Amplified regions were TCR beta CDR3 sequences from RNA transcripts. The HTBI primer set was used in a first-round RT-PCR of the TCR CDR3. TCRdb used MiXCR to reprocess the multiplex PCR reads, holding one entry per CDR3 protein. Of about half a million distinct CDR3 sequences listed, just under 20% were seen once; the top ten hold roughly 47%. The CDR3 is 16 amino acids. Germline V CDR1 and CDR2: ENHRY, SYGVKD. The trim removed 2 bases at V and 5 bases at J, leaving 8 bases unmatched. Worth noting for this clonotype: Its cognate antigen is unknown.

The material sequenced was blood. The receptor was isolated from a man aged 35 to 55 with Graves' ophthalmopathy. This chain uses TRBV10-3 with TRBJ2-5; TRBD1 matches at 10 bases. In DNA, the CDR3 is TGTGCCATCAGTGAGGCTCCGGGACAGGGGTCGGAGACCCAGTACTTC. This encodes CAISEAPGQGSETQYF.